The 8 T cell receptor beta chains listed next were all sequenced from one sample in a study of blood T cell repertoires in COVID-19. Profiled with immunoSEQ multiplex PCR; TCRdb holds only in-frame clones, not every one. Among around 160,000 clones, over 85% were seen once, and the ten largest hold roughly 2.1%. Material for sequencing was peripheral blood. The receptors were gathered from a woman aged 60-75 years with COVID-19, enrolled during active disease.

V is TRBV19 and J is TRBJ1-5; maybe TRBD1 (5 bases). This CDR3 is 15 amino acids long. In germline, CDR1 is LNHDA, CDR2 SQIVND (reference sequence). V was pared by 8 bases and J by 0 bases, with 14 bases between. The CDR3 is CASSSGTYSNQPQHF. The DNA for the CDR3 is TGTGCCAGTTCATCCGGGACTTATAGCAATCAGCCCCAGCATTTT.

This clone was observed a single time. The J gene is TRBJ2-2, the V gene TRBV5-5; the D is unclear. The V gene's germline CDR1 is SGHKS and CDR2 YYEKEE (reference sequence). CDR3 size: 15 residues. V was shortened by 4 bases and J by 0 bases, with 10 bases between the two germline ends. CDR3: CASSQAFANTGELFF. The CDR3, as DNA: TGTGCCAGCAGCCAGGCGTTTGCGAACACCGGGGAGCTGTTTTTT.

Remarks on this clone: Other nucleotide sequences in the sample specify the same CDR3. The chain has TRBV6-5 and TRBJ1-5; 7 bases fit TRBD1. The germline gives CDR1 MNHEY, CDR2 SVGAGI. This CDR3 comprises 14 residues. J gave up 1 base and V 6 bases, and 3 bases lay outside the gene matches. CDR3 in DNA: TGTGCCAGCAGCCGGGGACAGAGCAATCAGCCCCAGCATTTT. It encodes CASSRGQSNQPQHF.

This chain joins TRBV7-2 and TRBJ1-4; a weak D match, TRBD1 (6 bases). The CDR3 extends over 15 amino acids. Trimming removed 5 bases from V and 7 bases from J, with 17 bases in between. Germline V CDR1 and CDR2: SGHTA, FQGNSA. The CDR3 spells CASSQVGAKGEKLFF. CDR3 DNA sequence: TGTGCCAGCAGCCAAGTGGGGGCTAAGGGTGAAAAACTGTTTTTT.

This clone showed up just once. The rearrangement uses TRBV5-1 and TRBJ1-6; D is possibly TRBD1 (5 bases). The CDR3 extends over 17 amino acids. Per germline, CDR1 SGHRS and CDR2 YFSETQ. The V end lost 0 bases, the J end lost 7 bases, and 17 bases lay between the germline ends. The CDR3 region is CASSLVVGEGSNSPLHF. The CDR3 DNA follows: TGCGCCAGCAGCTTGGTAGTAGGGGAAGGGTCGAATTCACCCCTCCACTTT.

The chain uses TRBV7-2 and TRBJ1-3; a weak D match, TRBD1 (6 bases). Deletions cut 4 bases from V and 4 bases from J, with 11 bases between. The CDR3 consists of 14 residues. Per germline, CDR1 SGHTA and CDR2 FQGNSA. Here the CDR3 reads CASSSGAQGNTIYF. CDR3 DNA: TGTGCCAGCAGCTCAGGGGCGCAGGGAAACACCATATATTTT.

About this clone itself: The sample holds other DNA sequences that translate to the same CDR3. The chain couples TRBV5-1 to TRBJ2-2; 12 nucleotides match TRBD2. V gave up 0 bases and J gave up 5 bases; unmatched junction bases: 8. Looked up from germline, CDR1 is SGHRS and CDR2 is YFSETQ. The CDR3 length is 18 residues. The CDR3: CASSLGTSGGPRTGELFF. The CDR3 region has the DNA TGCGCCAGCAGCTTGGGAACTAGCGGGGGGCCACGAACCGGGGAGCTGTTTTTT.

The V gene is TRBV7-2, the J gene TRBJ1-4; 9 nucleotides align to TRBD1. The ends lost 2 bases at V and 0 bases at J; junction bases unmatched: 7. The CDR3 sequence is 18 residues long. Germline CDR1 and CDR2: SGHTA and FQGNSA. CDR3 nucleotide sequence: TGTGCCAGCAGCTTAATCCCGGGACAGGGCGCAACTAATGAAAAACTGTTTTTT. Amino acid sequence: CASSLIPGQGATNEKLFF.